One and the same sample provided the 22 T cell receptor beta chains below, sequenced in a study of molecular identifiers for immune sequencing clone quantification. In TCRdb, the PCR reads were re-called with MiXCR into one record per CDR3 protein. Of about 54,000 distinct CDR3 sequences listed, around 25% are singletons. Sequencing was carried out using naive CD8+ T cells from blood, with Jurkat cell RNA spiked in. The subset here: FACS-sorted CD8+CD4-CCR7+CD45RA+ naive T cells. These receptors were obtained from a human donor in good health. Some libraries in this study had Jurkat cell RNA spiked in.

On this clonotype: Given a much more abundant clone one base away, this may be a read error. This chain links TRBV19 with TRBJ1-1, with D perhaps matching TRBD1 (6 bases). The germline V gene encodes CDR1 LNHDA and CDR2 SQIVND (reference sequence). The CDR3 has 14 amino acids. V was shortened by 5 bases and J by 3 bases, with 13 bases between the two germline ends. The CDR3 sequence: CASSPVDRHTEAFF. The CDR3 DNA sequence: TGTGCCAGTAGTCCAGTTGACAGGCACACTGAAGCTTTCTTT.

This clonotype was picked up many times. This chain joins TRBV2 and TRBJ2-5; D gene ambiguous. This CDR3 is 13 amino acids long. The germline V gene has CDR1 SNHLY and CDR2 FYNNEI. Trimming cost V 6 bases and J 6 bases, with 14 bases left between them. CDR3 in DNA: TGTGCCAGCAGGTCAGCGTCTGGGAAGACCCAGTACTTC. It yields the protein CASRSASGKTQYF. The full variable domain, in which reference TRBV2 and TRBJ2-5 provide the parts outside the CDR3, is EPEVTQTPSHQVTQMGQEVILRCVPISNHLYFYWYRQILGQKVEFLVSFYNNEISEKSEIFDDQFSVERPDGSNFTLKIRSTKLEDSAMYFCASRSASGKTQYFGPGTRLLVL.

In its sample, this clonotype was seen many times. The chain is built from TRBV9 and TRBJ1-1; possible D gene TRBD1, 6 bases. The CDR3 is 14 amino acids. V was clipped by 4 bases and J by 5 bases, with 15 bases between them. Germline V gene data show CDR1 as SGDLS and CDR2 as YYNGEE. This chain's CDR3 is CASSPSGGRTEAFF. The CDR3 nucleotides are TGTGCCAGCAGCCCCTCGGGGGGGCGAACTGAAGCTTTCTTT.

In this sample, this clonotype turned up many times. The chain carries TRBV28 and TRBJ1-5, with TRBD1 matching over 9 bases. V was clipped by 5 bases and J by 0 bases; unmatched bases: 2. CDR1 MDHEN and CDR2 SYDVKM come from the germline V gene. The CDR3 length is 15 residues. DNA of the CDR3: TGTGCCAGCAGTCCGGGACAGGGTAGCAATCAGCCCCAGCATTTT. Translated: CASSPGQGSNQPQHF.

About this clonotype itself: With a much larger clone just one base away, this may be a read error. The CDR3 end shows no conserved phenylalanine or tryptophan, and so a read error is likely. The chain has TRBV19 and TRBJ2-7; the D is unclear. Germline V gene sequence: CDR1 LNHDA, CDR2 SQIVND (reference sequence). Trimming pared 5 bases from V and 2 bases from J, leaving 19 bases between. The CDR3 runs 16 residues. The CDR3 DNA follows: TGTGCCAGTAGTCTCCGCGTTGGGGTACCCACCTACGAGCAGTACCTC. Translating it yields CASSLRVGVPTYEQYL.

The sample holds many counts of this clonotype. The rearrangement uses TRBV19 and TRBJ1-5, with D maybe TRBD1 (6 bases). The CDR3 has 14 residues. The V gene lost 7 bases and the J gene lost 6 bases, with 16 bases spanning the gap. The V gene's germline CDR1 is LNHDA and CDR2 SQIVND (reference sequence). The CDR3 bases are TGTGCCAGTACCCCAACAGGGCTCGGTCAGCCCCAGCATTTT. Amino acids: CASTPTGLGQPQHF.

This clonotype was detected many times. The rearrangement uses TRBV7-6 and TRBJ2-3; unclear D gene. With 0 bases removed from V and 10 bases from J, the gap between germline ends came to 17 bases. The CDR3 extends over 15 amino acids. Germline V CDR1 and CDR2: SGHVS, FNYEAQ. CDR3 loop: CASSLAPDGFPPQYF. The DNA for the CDR3 is TGTGCCAGCAGCTTAGCCCCGGACGGTTTCCCACCGCAGTATTTT.

This clonotype was recorded many times. The CDR3, as DNA: TGTGCCAGCAGCCCTCTTTGGGAGGTGGGGCTATTCGCAGATACGCAGTATTTT. Its translation is CASSPLWEVGLFADTQYF. The rearrangement links TRBV7-9 to TRBJ2-3; tentative D call: TRBD2 (6 bases). V was clipped by 5 bases and J by 4 bases, with 25 bases between them. The germline V gene has CDR1 SEHNR and CDR2 FQNEAQ (reference sequence). The CDR3 loop spans 18 amino acids.

This clonotype came up once. A read error may explain this, as a much larger clone is one base away. The chain uses TRBV7-9 and TRBJ2-2; 8 bases agree with TRBD2. The trim removed 4 bases at V and 6 bases at J, leaving 7 bases unmatched. CDR1 and CDR2 from the germline V gene are SEHNR and FQNEAQ (reference sequence). This CDR3 spans 15 amino acids. CDR3 coding DNA: TGTGCCAGCAGCTCACTAGCGGAAGCCCCCGGGGAGCTGTTTTTT. It yields the protein CASSSLAEAPGELFF.

The chain combines TRBV27 with TRBJ2-7, with 8 positions matching TRBD1. Germline lookup yields CDR1 MNHEY and CDR2 SMNVEV (reference sequence). CDR3 length equals 16 residues. J lost 6 bases, V lost 5 bases, and 15 bases had no gene match. CDR3 in amino acids: CASSLASGTGSFEQYF. CDR3 coding DNA: TGTGCCAGCAGTCTTGCATCAGGGACAGGATCTTTCGAGCAGTACTTC.

In the case of this clonotype: Just one base apart from a much larger clone, this may be a read error. V usage is TRBV9 and J usage is TRBJ2-7; D gene uncertain. CDR3 length: 11 residues. CDR1 and CDR2 (germline): SGDLS, YYNGEE. The CDR3 DNA reads TGTACCAGCAGCCCAGGAGTGGGTCTGTACTTC. Protein sequence: CTSSPGVGLYF.

In this sample, this clonotype turned up many times. The chain links TRBV5-1 to TRBJ2-1; D not certain. Germline V lookup: CDR1 SGHRS, CDR2 YFSETQ. The CDR3 consists of 16 residues. V gave up 4 bases and J gave up 6 bases, with 20 bases separating them. The CDR3 is CASSDTAWVSPNEQFF. As DNA, the CDR3 is TGCGCCAGCAGCGACACCGCCTGGGTCTCCCCCAATGAGCAGTTCTTC. Full variable domain (outside the CDR3, taken from reference TRBV5-1 and TRBJ2-1): KAGVTQTPRYLIKTRGQQVTLSCSPISGHRSVSWYQQTPGQGLQFLFEYFSETQRNKGNFPGRFSGRQFSNSRSEMNVSTLELGDSALYLCASSDTAWVSPNEQFFGPGTRLTVL.

In this sample, this clonotype turned up many times. CDR3 sequence reads: CASSQSTPSGGVSDTQYF. DNA for the CDR3: TGCGCCAGCAGCCAGTCCACCCCTAGCGGGGGGGTTTCAGATACGCAGTATTTT. The V call is TRBV4-1, the J call TRBJ2-3; 12 nucleotides agree with TRBD2. The germline V gene has CDR1 MGHRA and CDR2 YSYEKL. With V trimmed by 3 bases and J by 4 bases, 11 bases remained unmatched. The CDR3 has 18 amino acids.

This clonotype was recorded at least ten times. V is TRBV7-9 and J is TRBJ1-1, with D uncertain. V gave up 2 bases and J gave up 5 bases, with 15 bases separating them. CDR1 is SEHNR and CDR2 is FQNEAQ in the germline V gene (reference sequence). The CDR3 consists of 15 residues. The CDR3, as DNA: TGTGCCAGCAGCTTAAAAAACACCCTGAGTACTGAAGCTTTCTTT. Translation: CASSLKNTLSTEAFF. Supplemented by reference TRBV7-9 and TRBJ1-1, the full variable domain reads DTGVSQNPRHKITKRGQNVTFRCDPISEHNRLYWYRQTLGQGPEFLTYFQNEAQLEKSRLLSDRFSAERPKGSFSTLEIQRTEQGDSAMYLCASSLKNTLSTEAFFGQGTRLTVV.

This clonotype was seen a handful of times. The chain carries TRBV2 and TRBJ2-7; 11 bases are a match to TRBD1. The CDR3 runs to 15 residues. Unmatched junction bases numbered 8, after V lost 6 bases and J lost 4 bases. The germline V gene encodes CDR1 SNHLY and CDR2 FYNNEI. As DNA, the CDR3 is TGTGCCAGCAGGATCGCAGGGACAGGGGGTTACGAGCAGTACTTC. Translation gives CASRIAGTGGYEQYF. Full variable domain (outside the CDR3, taken from reference TRBV2 and TRBJ2-7): EPEVTQTPSHQVTQMGQEVILRCVPISNHLYFYWYRQILGQKVEFLVSFYNNEISEKSEIFDDQFSVERPDGSNFTLKIRSTKLEDSAMYFCASRIAGTGGYEQYFGPGTRLTVT.

Ten or more counts support this clonotype. The chain employs TRBV25-1 and TRBJ2-7; weak D call: TRBD1 (5 bases). V was shortened by 4 bases and J by 4 bases, with 11 bases between the two germline ends. There are 13 residues in the CDR3. Germline-derived CDR1 and CDR2 are MGHDK and SYGVNS. DNA of the CDR3: TGTGCCAGCAGTGGACAGCCGGATTACGAGCAGTACTTC. Amino acid sequence: CASSGQPDYEQYF.

In the case of this clonotype: A clone one base away is much larger, so this may be a read error. The chain joins TRBV6-1 to TRBJ1-5, with D uncertain. The CDR3 extends over 15 amino acids. Germline assignment: CDR1 MNHNS and CDR2 SASEGT. The DNA for the CDR3 is TGTGCCAGCAGTGTCCGCAGCGATAGCCATCAGCCCCAGCATTTT. Amino acid sequence: CASSVRSDSHQPQHF.

In this sample, this clonotype turned up many times. The V call is TRBV5-5, the J call TRBJ1-1; D is possibly TRBD1 (6 bases). The V end lost 0 bases, the J end lost 0 bases, and 21 bases lay between the germline ends. The CDR3 has 19 amino acids. Germline CDR1 is SGHKS and CDR2 is YYEKEE (reference sequence). The CDR3 spells CASSLGQDAFPGLNTEAFF. The CDR3 nucleotides are TGTGCCAGCAGCTTGGGACAGGATGCCTTCCCCGGGTTGAACACTGAAGCTTTCTTT.

This clonotype was recorded at least ten times. This sequence joins TRBV27 and TRBJ1-1; no reliable D call. There are 13 residues in the CDR3. V dropped 2 bases and J dropped 4 bases, with 8 bases sitting between them. From germline, CDR1 is MNHEY and CDR2 SMNVEV (reference sequence). The CDR3 protein is CASSLSVSTEAFF. The DNA for the CDR3 is TGTGCCAGCAGTTTAAGTGTAAGCACTGAAGCTTTCTTT.

By proportion, this clonotype is medium-sized (0.01 to 0.1%). The V call is TRBV28, the J call TRBJ2-3; tentative D call: TRBD2 (6 bases). Germline loops: CDR1 MDHEN, CDR2 SYDVKM. The CDR3 runs 14 residues. The ends were cut back, 6 bases at V and 1 base at J, with 11 bases in the middle. This chain's CDR3 is CASSPAGRTDTQYF. DNA of the CDR3: TGTGCCAGCAGCCCGGCGGGACGCACAGATACGCAGTATTTT.

The chain has TRBV19 and TRBJ2-3; perhaps TRBD2 as D (7 bases). Germline CDR1 and CDR2: LNHDA and SQIVND (reference sequence). V dropped 0 bases and J dropped 0 bases, with 16 bases sitting between them. This CDR3 is 18 amino acids long. Here the CDR3 DNA reads TGTGCCAGTAGTATAGATCTATGGGGGCGGGGGAGCACAGATACGCAGTATTTT. This gives the protein CASSIDLWGRGSTDTQYF. The complete variable domain, with remaining parts taken from reference TRBV19 and TRBJ2-3, reads DGGITQSPKYLFRKEGQNVTLSCEQNLNHDAMYWYRQDPGQGLRLIYYSQIVNDFQKGDIAEGYSVSREKKESFPLTVTSAQKNPTAFYLCASSIDLWGRGSTDTQYFGPGTRLTVL.

The rearrangement joins TRBV7-2 to TRBJ2-7; 8 nucleotides agree with TRBD1. J lost 2 bases, V lost 4 bases, and 4 bases had no gene match. Germline-derived CDR1 and CDR2 are SGHTA and FQGNSA. CDR3 length: 14 residues. Written as DNA, the CDR3 is TGTGCCAGCAGCTCCTGGACAGGGACCTACGAGCAGTACTTC. Translating it yields CASSSWTGTYEQYF. Supplemented by reference TRBV7-2 and TRBJ2-7, the full variable domain reads GAGVSQSPSNKVTEKGKDVELRCDPISGHTALYWYRQSLGQGLEFLIYFQGNSAPDKSGLPSDRFSAERTGGSVSTLTIQRTQQEDSAVYLCASSSWTGTYEQYFGPGTRLTVT.